Listed below are T cell receptor beta chains from one sample, sequenced in a study of blood T cell repertoires in COVID-19. Only in-frame clones appear in the TCRdb table, and some are missing; sequencing was by immunoSEQ multiplex PCR. The table shows roughly 120,000 clones, with 72% occurring only once. Sequencing was carried out using peripheral blood. Receptors originate from a woman in her sixties with acute or convalescent COVID-19. Both conserved end residues are part of each CDR3. Each record gives: clone size, J gene, D gene, V gene, CDR3 DNA, CDR3 protein. The D gene is left open where the match is weak. Only part of the rows carry a size: once, few, many, or a class if the clone is expanded.

size: few; J: TRBJ1-2; D: .; V: TRBV7-9; DNA: TGTGCCAGCAGCTTAGGGAACCAGGTCCGGTACTATGGCTACACCTTC; CDR3: CASSLGNQVRYYGYTF
size: .; J: TRBJ1-6; D: TRBD1; V: TRBV30; DNA: TGTGCCTGGAGTGCCCCCGGGACAGGGGTCCCTAATTCACCCCTCCACTTT; CDR3: CAWSAPGTGVPNSPLHF
size: once; J: TRBJ1-1; D: TRBD1; V: TRBV4-2; DNA: TGTGCCAGCAGCCCTAGGACAGGCCAAACTGAAGCTTTCTTT; CDR3: CASSPRTGQTEAFF
size: .; J: TRBJ2-7; D: .; V: TRBV12-2; DNA: TGTGCAAGTCGCTTAGTGGGGACCAGGGGTCATGGCTCCTACGAGCAGTACTTC; CDR3: CASRLVGTRGHGSYEQYF
size: .; J: TRBJ1-1; D: TRBD1; V: TRBV19; DNA: TGTGCCAGCCTGAACACAGGGGGCGGGAACACTGAAGCTTTCTTT; CDR3: CASLNTGGGNTEAFF
size: few; J: TRBJ1-5; D: .; V: TRBV19; DNA: TGTGCCAGTAGTATACGGGGGGCGGGGGGCAATCAGCCCCAGCATTTT; CDR3: CASSIRGAGGNQPQHF
size: .; J: TRBJ1-2; D: .; V: TRBV3-1/TRBV3-2; DNA: TGTGCCAGCAGCCAAATCCAGGGGCGGGGGTATGGCTACACCTTC; CDR3: CASSQIQGRGYGYTF
size: .; J: TRBJ1-2; D: .; V: TRBV7-9; DNA: TGTGCCAGCAGCCTTCTCCCCGAAGGGGATAACTATGGCTACACCTTC; CDR3: CASSLLPEGDNYGYTF
size: .; J: TRBJ2-5; D: .; V: TRBV6-2/TRBV6-3; DNA: TGTGCCAGCAGTACCAGACAAATGTTTGAAGAGACCCAGTACTTC; CDR3: CASSTRQMFEETQYF
size: .; J: TRBJ1-2; D: .; V: TRBV6-5; DNA: TGTGCCAGCAGTTACTCGTTCAGATATGGCTACACCTTC; CDR3: CASSYSFRYGYTF
size: .; J: TRBJ2-5; D: .; V: TRBV7-2; DNA: TGTGCCAGCAGCTTAATCCCTGGGCAAACCCAGTACTTC; CDR3: CASSLIPGQTQYF
size: .; J: TRBJ1-5; D: .; V: TRBV12-5; DNA: TGTGCTAGTGGTTTGTTTGCAGGTAGCAATCAGCCCCAGCATTTT; CDR3: CASGLFAGSNQPQHF
size: few; J: TRBJ1-1; D: .; V: TRBV7-8; DNA: TGTGCCAGCAGCGGTGGGGCGAACACTGAAGCTTTCTTT; CDR3: CASSGGANTEAFF
size: .; J: TRBJ1-5; D: .; V: TRBV5-4; DNA: TGTGCCAGCAGCTTCGGGGATAATCAGCCCCAGCATTTT; CDR3: CASSFGDNQPQHF
size: .; J: TRBJ1-2; D: .; V: TRBV11-2; DNA: TGTGCCAGCAGGACCTTCCGCAGAGGTGGTGATGGCTACACCTTC; CDR3: CASRTFRRGGDGYTF
size: .; J: TRBJ2-1; D: .; V: TRBV6-5; DNA: TGTGCCAGCGGAAGGGGCAATGAGCAGTTCTTC; CDR3: CASGRGNEQFF
size: .; J: TRBJ2-2; D: .; V: TRBV6-5; DNA: TGTGCCAGCAGCTACCCGGAGACAGCGCTCACCGGGGAGCTGTTTTTT; CDR3: CASSYPETALTGELFF
size: .; J: TRBJ1-1; D: .; V: TRBV4-2; DNA: TGTGCCAGCAGCCAAGAGGGGGGGGCTGGCACTGAAGCTTTCTTT; CDR3: CASSQEGGAGTEAFF
size: .; J: TRBJ1-6; D: .; V: TRBV3-1/TRBV3-2; DNA: TGTGCCAGCAGCCAGGACAGCTCCTATAATTCACCCCTCCACTTT; CDR3: CASSQDSSYNSPLHF
size: .; J: TRBJ1-1; D: .; V: TRBV5-1; DNA: TGCGCCAGCAGCTTAGACGGATGGGCAGGGTTAACTGAAGCTTTCTTT; CDR3: CASSLDGWAGLTEAFF
size: .; J: TRBJ2-6; D: .; V: TRBV11-1; DNA: TGTGCCAGCAGCCTCGCACAAGTCTCTGGGGCCAACGTCCTGACTTTC; CDR3: CASSLAQVSGANVLTF
size: few; J: TRBJ1-1; D: .; V: TRBV12-3/TRBV12-4; DNA: TGTGCCAGCAGTTTAAACAGGTGGGGCGAAGCTTTCTTT; CDR3: CASSLNRWGEAFF
size: .; J: TRBJ1-5; D: .; V: TRBV15; DNA: TGTGCCACCAGCAACCGTGGCCTCTTGAGGCAGCCCCAGCATTTT; CDR3: CATSNRGLLRQPQHF
size: .; J: TRBJ2-6; D: TRBD1; V: TRBV6-1; DNA: TGTGCCAGCAGTGTCCGACAGGGCTCTGGGGCCAACGTCCTGACTTTC; CDR3: CASSVRQGSGANVLTF
size: many; J: TRBJ1-5; D: .; V: TRBV5-8; DNA: TGTGCCAGCAGCCCGGGGAGCCAGCCCCAGCATTTT; CDR3: CASSPGSQPQHF
size: .; J: TRBJ1-2; D: TRBD1; V: TRBV18; DNA: TGTGCCAGCTCACGAGACAGGGTTAACTATGGCTACACCTTC; CDR3: CASSRDRVNYGYTF
size: .; J: TRBJ1-2; D: .; V: TRBV5-1; DNA: TGCGCCAGCAGGGGGAGTAGCGGTGGCTACACCTTC; CDR3: CASRGSSGGYTF
size: .; J: TRBJ2-1; D: TRBD1; V: TRBV28; DNA: TGTGCCAGCGTTAGGACAGGTTCGTCCGGGAATGAGCAGTTCTTC; CDR3: CASVRTGSSGNEQFF
size: once; J: TRBJ1-1; D: .; V: TRBV11-1; DNA: TGTGCCAGCAGCTCACATTACAACACTGAAGCTTTCTTT; CDR3: CASSSHYNTEAFF
size: many; J: TRBJ1-3; D: TRBD1; V: TRBV13; DNA: TGTGCCAGCAGCACGGCGACAGGGGGCTCATATGGAAACACCATATATTTT; CDR3: CASSTATGGSYGNTIYF
size: .; J: TRBJ1-2; D: TRBD1; V: TRBV6-2/TRBV6-3; DNA: TGTGCCAGCAGTAATTCCAGGGGGCGTCAAGGCTACACCTTC; CDR3: CASSNSRGRQGYTF
size: .; J: TRBJ1-2; D: .; V: TRBV15; DNA: TGTGCCACCAGCAGAGATGGGGGGTGGAATGGCTACACCTTC; CDR3: CATSRDGGWNGYTF
size: .; J: TRBJ2-1; D: TRBD2; V: TRBV9; DNA: TGTGCCAGCAGCGTAGGAGCGGGGTTGGTCTACAATGAGCAGTTCTTC; CDR3: CASSVGAGLVYNEQFF
size: .; J: TRBJ1-6; D: .; V: TRBV27; DNA: TGTGCCAGCAGTTTAGGGCAGGCCATGAATTCACCCCTCCACTTT; CDR3: CASSLGQAMNSPLHF
size: .; J: TRBJ1-5; D: TRBD1; V: TRBV5-6; DNA: TGTGCCAGCAGCTTGGAACAGGGGGGTCAGCCCCAGCATTTT; CDR3: CASSLEQGGQPQHF
size: .; J: TRBJ1-6; D: TRBD1; V: TRBV2; DNA: TGTGCCAGTAAACCGTGGACAGGGCCTAATTCACCCCTCCACTTT; CDR3: CASKPWTGPNSPLHF
size: few; J: TRBJ1-1; D: TRBD1; V: TRBV9; DNA: TGTGCCAGCAGCGTAGCTGGACAGGGAGCTCTCACTGAAGCTTTCTTT; CDR3: CASSVAGQGALTEAFF
size: .; J: TRBJ2-2; D: TRBD1; V: TRBV11-3; DNA: TGTGCCAGCAGCTCAGGGACAGGCCCTACCGGGGAGCTGTTTTTT; CDR3: CASSSGTGPTGELFF
size: .; J: TRBJ2-1; D: TRBD2; V: TRBV11-2; DNA: TGTGCCAGCAGCTTAGATCGATTTGCGGGGGGGCGAAAGTACAATGAGCAGTTCTTC; CDR3: CASSLDRFAGGRKYNEQFF
size: .; J: TRBJ1-2; D: TRBD1; V: TRBV11-2; DNA: TGTGCCAGCAGCTCCCCCAGGACAGGGTTGGTCAACTATGGCTACACCTTC; CDR3: CASSSPRTGLVNYGYTF
size: .; J: TRBJ2-5; D: .; V: TRBV14; DNA: TGTGCCAGCAGCCGAGAAGAGACCCAGTACTTC; CDR3: CASSREETQYF
size: .; J: TRBJ1-5; D: .; V: TRBV30; DNA: TGTGCCTGGAGTGTGCCCCGGGGGTATGGCAATCAGCCCCAGCATTTT; CDR3: CAWSVPRGYGNQPQHF
size: few; J: TRBJ2-5; D: .; V: TRBV7-3; DNA: TGTGCCAGCAGCTTAGGGGCCGGGGGAGAGACCCAGTACTTC; CDR3: CASSLGAGGETQYF
size: .; J: TRBJ2-3; D: .; V: TRBV3-1/TRBV3-2; DNA: TGTGCCAGCTCCATTCGGCCACGCACGGGAGATACGCAGTATTTT; CDR3: CASSIRPRTGDTQYF
size: once; J: TRBJ2-5; D: TRBD2; V: TRBV9; DNA: TGTGCCCGCCGCCCGGGGGGGGCTAGCGGGGGTCGGGAGACCCAGTACTTC; CDR3: CARRPGGASGGRETQYF
size: few; J: TRBJ1-1; D: TRBD1; V: TRBV7-2; DNA: TGTGCCAGCAGCTTAGGGGGACAGAGGGACACTGAAGCTTTCTTT; CDR3: CASSLGGQRDTEAFF
size: few; J: TRBJ2-1; D: .; V: TRBV5-1; DNA: TGCGCCAGCAGCTTGACCGGGGAAGGCTACAATGAGCAGTTCTTC; CDR3: CASSLTGEGYNEQFF
size: .; J: TRBJ2-7; D: TRBD1; V: TRBV2; DNA: TGTGCCAGCGACGCCGGGACAGGGAGATACGAGCAGTACTTC; CDR3: CASDAGTGRYEQYF
size: .; J: TRBJ2-3; D: TRBD2; V: TRBV9; DNA: TGTGCCAGCAGCCCCATAGCGGGGGGCAGCACAGATACGCAGTATTTT; CDR3: CASSPIAGGSTDTQYF
size: .; J: TRBJ2-4; D: TRBD1; V: TRBV7-2; DNA: TGTGCCAGCAGCTTTAGTTTACAGGGGCGCAAAAACATTCAGTACTTC; CDR3: CASSFSLQGRKNIQYF
size: .; J: TRBJ1-5; D: TRBD1; V: TRBV6-5; DNA: TGTGCCAGCAGTTACACGACAGGGAAACAGCCCCAGCATTTT; CDR3: CASSYTTGKQPQHF
size: once; J: TRBJ2-5; D: .; V: TRBV5-1; DNA: TGCGCCAGCAGCTCGGGGGGCTCCGTCCAAGAGACCCAGTACTTC; CDR3: CASSSGGSVQETQYF
size: once; J: TRBJ1-6; D: .; V: TRBV6-5; DNA: TGTGCCAGCAGTTACTCAGTGCGGCATAATTCACCCCTCCACTTT; CDR3: CASSYSVRHNSPLHF
size: .; J: TRBJ2-2; D: .; V: TRBV9; DNA: TGTGCCAGCAGCGTAGGGGGGCCCAATTTAAACACCGGGGAGCTGTTTTTT; CDR3: CASSVGGPNLNTGELFF
size: .; J: TRBJ1-5; D: .; V: TRBV7-8; DNA: TGTGCCAGCAGCTTAGGGGGCGACAGGAATCAGCCCCAGCATTTT; CDR3: CASSLGGDRNQPQHF